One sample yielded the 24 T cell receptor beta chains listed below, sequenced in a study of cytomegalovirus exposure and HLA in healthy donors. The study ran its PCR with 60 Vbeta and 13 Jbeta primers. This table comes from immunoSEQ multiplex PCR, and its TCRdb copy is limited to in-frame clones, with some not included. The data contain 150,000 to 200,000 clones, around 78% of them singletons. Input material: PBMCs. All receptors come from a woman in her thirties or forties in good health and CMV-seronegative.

CDR3 region: CASSLLTSTGDEQYF. The CDR3 DNA reads as TGTGCCAGCAGTTTGCTCACCTCGACAGGAGACGAGCAGTACTTC. The chain employs TRBV28 and TRBJ2-7; D perhaps matches TRBD1 (6 bases). Trimming pared 3 bases from V and 5 bases from J, leaving 17 bases between. The CDR3 runs to 15 residues. Germline loops: CDR1 MDHEN, CDR2 SYDVKM.

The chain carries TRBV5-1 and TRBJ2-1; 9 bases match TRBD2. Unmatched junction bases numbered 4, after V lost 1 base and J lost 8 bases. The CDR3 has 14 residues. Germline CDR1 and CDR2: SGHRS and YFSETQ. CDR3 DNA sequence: TGCGCCAGCAGCTTGACGCGGGGGGGCCATGAGCAGTTCTTC. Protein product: CASSLTRGGHEQFF. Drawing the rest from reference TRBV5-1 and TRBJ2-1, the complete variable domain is KAGVTQTPRYLIKTRGQQVTLSCSPISGHRSVSWYQQTPGQGLQFLFEYFSETQRNKGNFPGRFSGRQFSNSRSEMNVSTLELGDSALYLCASSLTRGGHEQFFGPGTRLTVL.

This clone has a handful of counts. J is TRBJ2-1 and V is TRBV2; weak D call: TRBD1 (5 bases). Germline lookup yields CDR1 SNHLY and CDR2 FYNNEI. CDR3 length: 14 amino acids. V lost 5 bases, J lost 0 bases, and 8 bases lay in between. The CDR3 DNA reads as TGTGCCAGCAGTCCCAGGGTCTCCTACAATGAGCAGTTCTTC. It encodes CASSPRVSYNEQFF.

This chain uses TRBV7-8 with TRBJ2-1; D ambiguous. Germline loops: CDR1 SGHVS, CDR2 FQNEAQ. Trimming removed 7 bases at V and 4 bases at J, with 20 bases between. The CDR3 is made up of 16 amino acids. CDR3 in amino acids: CASTPTPGDAYNEQFF. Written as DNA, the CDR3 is TGTGCCAGCACCCCCACCCCCGGAGATGCTTACAATGAGCAGTTCTTC.

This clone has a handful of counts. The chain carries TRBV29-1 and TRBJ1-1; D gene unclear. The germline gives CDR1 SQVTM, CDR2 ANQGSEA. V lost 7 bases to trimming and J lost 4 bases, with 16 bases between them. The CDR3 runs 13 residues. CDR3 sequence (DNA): TGCAGCGCAACCACAGCCATGGGCACTGAAGCTTTCTTT. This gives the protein CSATTAMGTEAFF.

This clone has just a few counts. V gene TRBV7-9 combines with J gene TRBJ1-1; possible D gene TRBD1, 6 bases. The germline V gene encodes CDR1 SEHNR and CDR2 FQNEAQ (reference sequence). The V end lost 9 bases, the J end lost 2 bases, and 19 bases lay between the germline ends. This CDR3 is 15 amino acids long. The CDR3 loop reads CASLLAGAGNTEAFF. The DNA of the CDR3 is TGTGCCAGTTTGCTCGCGGGGGCGGGAAACACTGAAGCTTTCTTT.

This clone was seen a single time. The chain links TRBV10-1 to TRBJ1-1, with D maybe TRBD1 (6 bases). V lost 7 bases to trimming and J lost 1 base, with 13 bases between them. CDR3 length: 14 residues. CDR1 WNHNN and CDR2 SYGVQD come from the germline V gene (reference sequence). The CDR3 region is CASKDGQKNTEAFF. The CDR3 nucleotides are TGCGCCAGCAAAGATGGACAGAAGAACACTGAAGCTTTCTTT.

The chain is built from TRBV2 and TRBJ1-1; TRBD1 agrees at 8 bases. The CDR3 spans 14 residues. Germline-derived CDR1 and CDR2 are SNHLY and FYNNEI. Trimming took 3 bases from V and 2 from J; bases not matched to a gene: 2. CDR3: CASSEQGANTEAFF. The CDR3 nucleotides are TGTGCCAGCAGTGAGCAGGGGGCAAACACTGAAGCTTTCTTT.

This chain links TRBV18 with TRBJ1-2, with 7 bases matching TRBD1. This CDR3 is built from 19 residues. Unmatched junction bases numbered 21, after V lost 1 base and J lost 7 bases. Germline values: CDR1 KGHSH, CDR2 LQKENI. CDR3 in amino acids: CASSPQGGSPGVGGGGYTF. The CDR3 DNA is TGTGCCAGCTCACCACAAGGGGGCTCGCCGGGCGTTGGTGGCGGTGGCTACACCTTC.

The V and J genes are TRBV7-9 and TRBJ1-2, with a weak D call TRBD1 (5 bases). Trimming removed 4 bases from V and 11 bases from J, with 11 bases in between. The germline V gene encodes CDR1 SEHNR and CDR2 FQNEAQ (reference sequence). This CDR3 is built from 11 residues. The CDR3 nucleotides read TGTGCCAGCAGCTCCGGAGGGGCTTACACCTTC. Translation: CASSSGGAYTF.

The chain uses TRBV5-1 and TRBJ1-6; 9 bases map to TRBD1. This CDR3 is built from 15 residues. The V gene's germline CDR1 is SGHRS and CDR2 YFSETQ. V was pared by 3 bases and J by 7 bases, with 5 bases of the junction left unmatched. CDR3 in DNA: TGCGCCAGCAGCTCCATCGGACAGGGGAATTCACCCCTCCACTTT. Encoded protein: CASSSIGQGNSPLHF.

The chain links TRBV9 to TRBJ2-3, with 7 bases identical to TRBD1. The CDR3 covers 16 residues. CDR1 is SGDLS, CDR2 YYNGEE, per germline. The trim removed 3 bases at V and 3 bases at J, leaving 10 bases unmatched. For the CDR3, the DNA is TGTGCCAGCAGCGGAGAAGGGGGCCAGGCGACAGATACGCAGTATTTT. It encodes CASSGEGGQATDTQYF.

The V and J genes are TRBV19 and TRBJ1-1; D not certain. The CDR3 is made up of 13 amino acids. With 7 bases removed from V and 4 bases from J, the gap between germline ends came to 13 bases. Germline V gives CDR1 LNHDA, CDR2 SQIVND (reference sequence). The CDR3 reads CASKRQAGTEAFF. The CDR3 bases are TGTGCCAGTAAACGGCAGGCGGGCACTGAAGCTTTCTTT.

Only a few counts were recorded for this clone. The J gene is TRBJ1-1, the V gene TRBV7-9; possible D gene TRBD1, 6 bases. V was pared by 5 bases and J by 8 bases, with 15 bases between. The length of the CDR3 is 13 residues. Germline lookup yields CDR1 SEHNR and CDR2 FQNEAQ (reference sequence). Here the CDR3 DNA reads TGTGCCAGCAGCCGACAGGCAGGTCCGGAAGCTTTCTTT. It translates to CASSRQAGPEAFF.

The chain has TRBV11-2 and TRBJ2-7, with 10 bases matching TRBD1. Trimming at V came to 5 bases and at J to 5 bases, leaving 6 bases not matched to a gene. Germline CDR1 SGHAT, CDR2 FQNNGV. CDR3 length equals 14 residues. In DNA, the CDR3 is TGTGCCAGCAGCCCGGGACAGGGGAGGGACGAGCAGTACTTC. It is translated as CASSPGQGRDEQYF.

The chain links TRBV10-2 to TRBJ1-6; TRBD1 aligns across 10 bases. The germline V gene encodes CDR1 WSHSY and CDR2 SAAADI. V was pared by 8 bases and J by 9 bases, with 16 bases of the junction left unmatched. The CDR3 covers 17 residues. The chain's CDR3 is CASGGAWDRGIGSPLHF. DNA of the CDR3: TGCGCCAGCGGAGGGGCCTGGGACAGGGGCATTGGTTCACCCCTCCACTTT.

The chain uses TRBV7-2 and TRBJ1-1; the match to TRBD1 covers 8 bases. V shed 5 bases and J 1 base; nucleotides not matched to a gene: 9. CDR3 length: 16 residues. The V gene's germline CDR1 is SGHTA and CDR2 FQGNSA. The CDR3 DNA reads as TGTGCCAGCAGCCTCGACAGGGGAAACCCGAACACTGAAGCTTTCTTT. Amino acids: CASSLDRGNPNTEAFF. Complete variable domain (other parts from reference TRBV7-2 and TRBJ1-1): GAGVSQSPSNKVTEKGKDVELRCDPISGHTALYWYRQSLGQGLEFLIYFQGNSAPDKSGLPSDRFSAERTGGSVSTLTIQRTQQEDSAVYLCASSLDRGNPNTEAFFGQGTRLTVV.

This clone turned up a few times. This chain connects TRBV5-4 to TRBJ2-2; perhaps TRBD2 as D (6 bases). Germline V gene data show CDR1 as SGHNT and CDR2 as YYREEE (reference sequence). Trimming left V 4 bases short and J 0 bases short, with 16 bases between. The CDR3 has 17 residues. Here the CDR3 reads CASSGFAGTSNTGELFF. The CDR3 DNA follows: TGTGCCAGCAGCGGATTCGCCGGGACTTCGAACACCGGGGAGCTGTTTTTT.

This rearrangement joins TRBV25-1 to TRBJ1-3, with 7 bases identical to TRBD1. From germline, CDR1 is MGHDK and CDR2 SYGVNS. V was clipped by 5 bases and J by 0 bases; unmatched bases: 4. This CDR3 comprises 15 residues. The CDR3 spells CASSQGDASGNTIYF. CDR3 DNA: TGTGCCAGCAGTCAGGGGGACGCCTCTGGAAACACCATATATTTT.

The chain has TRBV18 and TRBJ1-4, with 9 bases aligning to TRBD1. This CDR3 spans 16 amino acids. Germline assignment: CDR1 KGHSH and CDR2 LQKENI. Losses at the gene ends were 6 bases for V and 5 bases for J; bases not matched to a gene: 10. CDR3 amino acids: CASSSGRDRANEKLFF. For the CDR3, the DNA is TGTGCCAGCTCCTCAGGAAGGGACAGGGCGAATGAAAAACTGTTTTTT.

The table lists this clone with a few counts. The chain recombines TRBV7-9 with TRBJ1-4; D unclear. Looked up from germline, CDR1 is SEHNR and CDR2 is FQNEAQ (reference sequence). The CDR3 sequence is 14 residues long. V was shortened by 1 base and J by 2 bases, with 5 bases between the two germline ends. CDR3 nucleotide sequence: TGTGCCAGCAGCTTAGACAGCACTAATGAAAAACTGTTTTTT. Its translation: CASSLDSTNEKLFF. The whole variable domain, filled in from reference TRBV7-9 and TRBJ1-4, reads DTGVSQNPRHKITKRGQNVTFRCDPISEHNRLYWYRQTLGQGPEFLTYFQNEAQLEKSRLLSDRFSAERPKGSFSTLEIQRTEQGDSAMYLCASSLDSTNEKLFFGSGTQLSVL.

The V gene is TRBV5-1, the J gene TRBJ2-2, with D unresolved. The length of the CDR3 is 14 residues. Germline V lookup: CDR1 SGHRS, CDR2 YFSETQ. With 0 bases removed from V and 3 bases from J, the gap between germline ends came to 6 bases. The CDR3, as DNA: TGCGCCAGCAGCTTGGAGCTGGACACCGGGGAGCTGTTTTTT. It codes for CASSLELDTGELFF.

The CDR3 region is CASSKGGTTYEQYF. In DNA form, the CDR3 reads TGTGCCAGCAGTAAAGGGGGTACCACCTACGAGCAGTACTTC. The chain uses TRBV6-5 and TRBJ2-7; D is possibly TRBD1 (6 bases). V shed 5 bases and J shed 2 bases, with 13 bases lying between them. Germline CDR1 MNHEY, CDR2 SVGAGI. This CDR3 has 14 amino acids.

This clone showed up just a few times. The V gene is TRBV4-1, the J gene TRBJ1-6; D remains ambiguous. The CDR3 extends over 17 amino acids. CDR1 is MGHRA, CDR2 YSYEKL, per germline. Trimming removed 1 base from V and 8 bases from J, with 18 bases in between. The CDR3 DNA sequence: TGCGCCAGCAGCCAAGCCTCTGGTCGGGAACGAGATTCACCCCTCCACTTT. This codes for CASSQASGRERDSPLHF.